The sequence of this TCR beta chain was determined in a study of blood T cell repertoires in COVID-19. Assay: immunoSEQ multiplex PCR; the TCRdb copy retains only in-frame clones and omits some. Found here are approximately 50,000 clones, 90% to 95% of them singletons; the top ten hold around 4.3%. Source material: peripheral blood. This clonotype was sampled from a man between 50 and 59 years old with active COVID-19.

The CDR3 loop reads CASSEDRGLGGRNEQFF. DNA for the CDR3: TGTGCCAGCAGTGAGGACAGGGGGCTGGGAGGGAGAAATGAGCAGTTCTTC. The rearrangement uses TRBV25-1 and TRBJ2-1; 11 positions match TRBD1. J lost 7 bases, V lost 3 bases, and 11 bases had no gene match. This CDR3 is 17 amino acids long. Germline CDR1 is MGHDK and CDR2 is SYGVNS.